This TCR beta chain derives from a study of immune evolution from preneoplasia to lung adenocarcinoma. The ends were cut back, 4 bases at V and 1 base at J, with 14 bases in the middle. CDR3 size: 15 residues. The V gene's germline CDR1 is SGDLS and CDR2 YYNGEE. Using immunoSEQ multiplex PCR, the repertoire was profiled, and TCRdb retains in-frame clones only, with some absent. The table lists roughly 9,400 clones, 88% of them singletons. Sequencing was carried out using FFPE invasive lung adenocarcinoma tissue. The receptor comes from a person aged 65 to 85 with invasive lung adenocarcinoma. Some clones in this sample may be carry-over from other donors' samples. The chain is built from TRBV9 and TRBJ2-5; maybe TRBD1 (5 bases). CDR3 nucleotide sequence: TGTGCCAGCAGCCCCTGGGGCAGTAGCCAAGAGACCCAGTACTTC. Protein sequence: CASSPWGSSQETQYF.